Following are 2 T cell receptor beta chains from one sample sequenced in a study of blood T cell repertoires in COVID-19. Using immunoSEQ multiplex PCR, the repertoire was profiled, and TCRdb retains in-frame clones only, with some absent. The sample consists of about 380,000 clones, about 90% of them appearing once. The sample comprised PBMCs or T cells enriched from blood (not recorded which). These receptors were collected from a woman in her twenties or thirties who had recovered from COVID-19.

V usage is TRBV5-6 and J usage is TRBJ1-5, with no clear D. CDR3 size: 12 residues. V was cut by 0 bases and J by 11 bases, with 9 bases left in between. The germline gives CDR1 SGHDT, CDR2 YYEEEE. CDR3 DNA: TGTGCCAGCAGCTTGGGAGGGTTGGCCCAGCATTTT. This codes for CASSLGGLAQHF.

This clone was seen only once. The chain links TRBV12-3 or TRBV12-4 to TRBJ2-1, with 7 bases lining up with TRBD2. The CDR3 is made up of 13 amino acids. Germline trimming cut 3 bases from V and 8 bases from J; bases unmatched to any gene: 4. CDR3 in amino acids: CASSFRLAHEQFF. CDR3 DNA sequence: TGTGCCAGCAGTTTCAGACTAGCTCATGAGCAGTTCTTC.